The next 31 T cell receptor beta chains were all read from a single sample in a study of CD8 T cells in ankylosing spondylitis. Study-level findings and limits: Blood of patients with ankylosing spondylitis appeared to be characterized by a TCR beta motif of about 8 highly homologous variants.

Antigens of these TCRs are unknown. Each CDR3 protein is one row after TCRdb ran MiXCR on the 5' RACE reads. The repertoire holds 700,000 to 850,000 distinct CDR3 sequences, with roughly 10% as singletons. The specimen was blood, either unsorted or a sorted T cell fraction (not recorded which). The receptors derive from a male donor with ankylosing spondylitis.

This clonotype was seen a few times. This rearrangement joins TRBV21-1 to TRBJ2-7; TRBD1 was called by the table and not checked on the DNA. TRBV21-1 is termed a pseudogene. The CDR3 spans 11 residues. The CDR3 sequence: CASQGFYEQYF. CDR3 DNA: TGTGCCAGCCAGGGTTTCTACGAGCAGTACTTC.

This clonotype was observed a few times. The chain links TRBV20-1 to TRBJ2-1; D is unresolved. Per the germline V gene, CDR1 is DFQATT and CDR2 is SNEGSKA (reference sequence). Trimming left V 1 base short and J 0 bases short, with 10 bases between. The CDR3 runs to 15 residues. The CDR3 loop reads CSARALSSSYNEQFF. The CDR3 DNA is TGCAGTGCTAGAGCCCTCTCTAGCTCCTACAATGAGCAGTTCTTC.

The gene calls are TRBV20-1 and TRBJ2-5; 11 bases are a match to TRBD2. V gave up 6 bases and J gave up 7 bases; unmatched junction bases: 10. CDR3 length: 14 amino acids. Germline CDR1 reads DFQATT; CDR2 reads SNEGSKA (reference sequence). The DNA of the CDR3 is TGCAGTGCAACTAGCGGGAGACGGGGAGGGACCCAGTACTTC. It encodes CSATSGRRGGTQYF.

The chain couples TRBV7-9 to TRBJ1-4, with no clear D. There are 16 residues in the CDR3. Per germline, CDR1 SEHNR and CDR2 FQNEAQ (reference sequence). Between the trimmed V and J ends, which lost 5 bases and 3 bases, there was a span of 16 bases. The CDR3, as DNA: TGTGCCAGCAGCGCCGGACTTCCTGGCTCTAATGAAAAACTGTTTTTT. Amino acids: CASSAGLPGSNEKLFF.

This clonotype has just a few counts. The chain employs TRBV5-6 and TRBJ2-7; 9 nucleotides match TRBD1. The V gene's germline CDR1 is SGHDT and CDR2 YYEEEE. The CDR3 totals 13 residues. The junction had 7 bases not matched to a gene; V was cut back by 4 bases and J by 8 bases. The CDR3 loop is CASSNPGQGKQYF. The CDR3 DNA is TGTGCCAGCAGCAACCCCGGACAGGGGAAGCAGTACTTC.

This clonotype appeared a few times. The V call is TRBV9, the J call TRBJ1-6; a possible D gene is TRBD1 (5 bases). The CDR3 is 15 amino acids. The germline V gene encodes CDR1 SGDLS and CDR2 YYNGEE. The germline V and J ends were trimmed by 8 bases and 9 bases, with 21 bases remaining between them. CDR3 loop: CASDRDPTGGSPLHF. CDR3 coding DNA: TGTGCCAGTGACCGGGACCCAACCGGGGGTTCACCCCTCCACTTT.

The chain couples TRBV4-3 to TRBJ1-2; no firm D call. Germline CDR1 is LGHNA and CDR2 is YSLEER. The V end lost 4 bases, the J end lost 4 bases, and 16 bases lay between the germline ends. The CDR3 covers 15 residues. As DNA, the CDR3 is TGCGCCAGCAGCCTCAGACCCAGCTCGGGCTATGGCTACACCTTC. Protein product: CASSLRPSSGYGYTF.

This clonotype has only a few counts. CDR3 nucleotide sequence: TGTGCCAGCACTTGGGACACGGTGGAGCAGTACTTC. Residues: CASTWDTVEQYF. This chain links TRBV6-6 with TRBJ2-7; the D gene is possibly TRBD1 (6 bases). Trimming left V 7 bases short and J 7 bases short, with 14 bases between. The CDR3 spans 12 residues. Germline V gene data show CDR1 as MNHNY and CDR2 as SVGAGI (reference sequence).

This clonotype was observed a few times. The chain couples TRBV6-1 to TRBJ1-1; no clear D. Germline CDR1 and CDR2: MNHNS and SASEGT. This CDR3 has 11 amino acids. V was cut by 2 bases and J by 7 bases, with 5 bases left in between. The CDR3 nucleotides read TGTGCCAGCAGTGAATGGCATGAAGCTTTCTTT. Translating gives CASSEWHEAFF.

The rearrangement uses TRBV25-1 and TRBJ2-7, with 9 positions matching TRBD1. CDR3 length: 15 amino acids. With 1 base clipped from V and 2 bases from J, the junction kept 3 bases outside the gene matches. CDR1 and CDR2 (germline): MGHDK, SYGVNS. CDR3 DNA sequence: TGTGCCAGCAGTGAATTAGGGACAGGGCCCTACGAGCAGTACTTC. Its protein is CASSELGTGPYEQYF.

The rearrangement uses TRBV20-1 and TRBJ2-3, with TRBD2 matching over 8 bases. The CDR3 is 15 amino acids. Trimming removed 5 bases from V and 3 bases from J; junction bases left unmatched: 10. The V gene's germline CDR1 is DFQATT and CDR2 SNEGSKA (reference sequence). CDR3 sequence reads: CSAPATSGLTDTQYF. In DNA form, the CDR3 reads TGCAGTGCTCCAGCCACTAGCGGACTTACAGATACGCAGTATTTT.

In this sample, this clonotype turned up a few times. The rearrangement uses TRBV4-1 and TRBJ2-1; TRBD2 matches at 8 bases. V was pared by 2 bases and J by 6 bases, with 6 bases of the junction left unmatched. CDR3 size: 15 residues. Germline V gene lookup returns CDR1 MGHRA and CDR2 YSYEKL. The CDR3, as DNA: TGCGCCAGCAGCCAAAGGACTAGCTTTGGCAATGAGCAGTTCTTC. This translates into CASSQRTSFGNEQFF.

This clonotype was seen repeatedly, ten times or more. CDR3 region: CSVLLDLNTEAFF. The CDR3 region has the DNA TGCAGCGTCTTACTCGACCTGAACACTGAAGCTTTCTTT. The chain joins TRBV29-1 to TRBJ1-1; D is uncertain. The germline gives CDR1 SQVTM, CDR2 ANQGSEA. V shed 6 bases and J shed 0 bases, with 11 bases lying between them. This CDR3 is 13 amino acids long.

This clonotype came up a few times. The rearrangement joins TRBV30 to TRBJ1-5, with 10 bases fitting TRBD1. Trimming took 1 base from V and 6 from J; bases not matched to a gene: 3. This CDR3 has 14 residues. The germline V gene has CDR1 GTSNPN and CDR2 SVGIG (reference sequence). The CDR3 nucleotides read TGTGCCTGGAGTGGGACAGGGGGGAGTCAGCCCCAGCATTTT. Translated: CAWSGTGGSQPQHF.

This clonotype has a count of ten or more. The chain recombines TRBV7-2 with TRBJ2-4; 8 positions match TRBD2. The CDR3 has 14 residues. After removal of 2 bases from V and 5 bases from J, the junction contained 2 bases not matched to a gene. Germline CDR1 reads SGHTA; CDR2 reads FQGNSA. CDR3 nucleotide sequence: TGTGCCAGCAGCTTAAATAGCGGGGAAAACATTCAGTACTTC. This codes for CASSLNSGENIQYF.

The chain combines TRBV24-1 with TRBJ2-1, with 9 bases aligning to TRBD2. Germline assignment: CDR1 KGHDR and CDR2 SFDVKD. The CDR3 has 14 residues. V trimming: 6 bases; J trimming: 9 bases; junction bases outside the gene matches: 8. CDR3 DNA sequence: TGTGCCACCAGTCCGGCTAGCGGGAACGGTGAGCAGTTCTTC. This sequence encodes CATSPASGNGEQFF.

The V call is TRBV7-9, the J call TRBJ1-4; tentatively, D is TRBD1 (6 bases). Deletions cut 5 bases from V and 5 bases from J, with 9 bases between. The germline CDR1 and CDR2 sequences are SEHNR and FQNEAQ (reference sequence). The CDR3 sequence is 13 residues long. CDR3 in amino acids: CASSIGQNEKLFF. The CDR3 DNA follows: TGTGCCAGCAGCATAGGACAGAATGAAAAACTGTTTTTT.

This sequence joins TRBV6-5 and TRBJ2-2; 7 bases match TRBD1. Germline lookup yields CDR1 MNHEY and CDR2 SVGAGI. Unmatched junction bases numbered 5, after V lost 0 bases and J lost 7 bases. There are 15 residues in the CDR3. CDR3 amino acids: CASSYSDRIRGELFF. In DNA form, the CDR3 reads TGTGCCAGCAGTTACTCGGACAGGATTCGCGGGGAGCTGTTTTTT.

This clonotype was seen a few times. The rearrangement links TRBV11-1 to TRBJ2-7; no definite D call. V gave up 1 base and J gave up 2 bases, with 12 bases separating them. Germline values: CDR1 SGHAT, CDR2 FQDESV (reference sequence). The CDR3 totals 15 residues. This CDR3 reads CASSLGVEVTYEQYF. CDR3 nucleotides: TGTGCCAGCAGCTTAGGAGTTGAGGTCACCTACGAGCAGTACTTC.

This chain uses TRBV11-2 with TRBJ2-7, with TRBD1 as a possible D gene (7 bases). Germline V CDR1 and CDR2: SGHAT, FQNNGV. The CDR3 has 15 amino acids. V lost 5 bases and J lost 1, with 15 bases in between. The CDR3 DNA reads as TGTGCCAGCAGCCTGGGGCCAGGGGGGTCCTACGAGCAGTACTTC. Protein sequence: CASSLGPGGSYEQYF. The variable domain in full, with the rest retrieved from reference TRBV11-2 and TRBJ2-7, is EAGVAQSPRYKIIEKRQSVAFWCNPISGHATLYWYQQILGQGPKLLIQFQNNGVVDDSQLPKDRFSAERLKGVDSTLKIQPAKLEDSAVYLCASSLGPGGSYEQYFGPGTRLTVT.

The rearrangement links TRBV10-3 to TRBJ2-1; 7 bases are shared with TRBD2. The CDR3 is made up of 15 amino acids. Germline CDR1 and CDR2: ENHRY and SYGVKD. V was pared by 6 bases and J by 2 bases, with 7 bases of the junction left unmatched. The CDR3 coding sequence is TGTGCCATCAGCAAAAGCGGGGTGACCTACAATGAGCAGTTCTTC. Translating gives CAISKSGVTYNEQFF.

CDR3 amino acids: CASKAVSTDTQYF. DNA of the CDR3: TGTGCCAGCAAGGCGGTATCCACAGATACGCAGTATTTT. The genes are TRBV11-3 and TRBJ2-3, with D uncertain. In germline, CDR1 is SGHNT, CDR2 YENEEA. This CDR3 comprises 13 residues. Trimming stripped 7 bases from V and 2 bases from J, with 10 bases between.

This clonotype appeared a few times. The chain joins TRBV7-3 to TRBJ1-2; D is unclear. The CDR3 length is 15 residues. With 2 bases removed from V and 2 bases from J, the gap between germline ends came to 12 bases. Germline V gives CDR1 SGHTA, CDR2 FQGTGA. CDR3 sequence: CASSLGLGNNYGYTF. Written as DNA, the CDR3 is TGTGCCAGCAGCTTAGGGCTGGGAAACAACTATGGCTACACCTTC. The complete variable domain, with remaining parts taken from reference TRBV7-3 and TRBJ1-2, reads GAGVSQTPSNKVTEKGKYVELRCDPISGHTALYWYRQSLGQGPEFLIYFQGTGAADDSGLPNDRFFAVRPEGSVSTLKIQRTERGDSAVYLCASSLGLGNNYGYTFGSGTRLTVV.

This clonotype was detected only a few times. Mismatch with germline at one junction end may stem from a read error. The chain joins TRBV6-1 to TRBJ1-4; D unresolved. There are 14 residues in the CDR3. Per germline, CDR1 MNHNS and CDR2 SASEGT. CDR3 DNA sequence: TGTGCCAGCAGTAAAGCTACCGACAACCTCAAACTGTTTTTT. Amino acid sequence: CASSKATDNLKLFF.

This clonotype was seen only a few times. In DNA, the CDR3 is TGTGCCTGGAGTGATGGACCAACCACAGATACGCAGTATTTT. Translating it yields CAWSDGPTTDTQYF. This chain connects TRBV30 to TRBJ2-3, with D hard to call. CDR3 size: 14 residues. The germline CDR1 and CDR2 sequences are GTSNPN and SVGIG (reference sequence). The ends were cut back, 1 base at V and 2 bases at J, with 10 bases in the middle.

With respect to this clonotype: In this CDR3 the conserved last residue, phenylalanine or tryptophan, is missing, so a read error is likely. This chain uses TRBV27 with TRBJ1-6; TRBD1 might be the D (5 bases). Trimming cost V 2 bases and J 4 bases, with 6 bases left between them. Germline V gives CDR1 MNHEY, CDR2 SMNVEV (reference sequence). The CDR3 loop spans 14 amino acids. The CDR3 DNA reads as TGTGCCAGCAGTTTAGGGGGGTATAATTCACCCCTCCACCTT. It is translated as CASSLGGYNSPLHL.

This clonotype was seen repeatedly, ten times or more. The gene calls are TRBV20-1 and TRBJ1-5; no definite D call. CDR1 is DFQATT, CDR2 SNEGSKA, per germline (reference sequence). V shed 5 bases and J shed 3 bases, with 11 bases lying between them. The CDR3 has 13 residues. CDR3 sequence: CSALGGLNQPQHF. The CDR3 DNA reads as TGCAGTGCTCTGGGTGGACTCAATCAGCCCCAGCATTTT.

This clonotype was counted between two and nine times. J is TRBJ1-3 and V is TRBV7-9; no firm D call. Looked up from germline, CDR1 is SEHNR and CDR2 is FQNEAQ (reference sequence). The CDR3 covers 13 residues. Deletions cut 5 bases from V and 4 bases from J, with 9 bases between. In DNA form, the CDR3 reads TGTGCCAGCAGCGTTACACAGGGAAACACCATATATTTT. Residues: CASSVTQGNTIYF.

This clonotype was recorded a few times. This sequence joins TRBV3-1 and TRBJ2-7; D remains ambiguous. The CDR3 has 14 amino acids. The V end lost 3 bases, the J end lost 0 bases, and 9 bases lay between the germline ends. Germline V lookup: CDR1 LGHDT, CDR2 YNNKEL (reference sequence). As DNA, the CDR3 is TGTGCCAGCAGCCATCCTGAGAGCTCCTACGAGCAGTACTTC. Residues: CASSHPESSYEQYF.

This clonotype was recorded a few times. The CDR3 DNA sequence: TGTGCCAGTAGTATAACTGACGCCCTGAACACTGAAGCTTTCTTT. Translated, it gives CASSITDALNTEAFF. The gene calls are TRBV19 and TRBJ1-1; the D is unclear. V was cut by 2 bases and J by 0 bases, with 10 bases left in between. The CDR3 has 15 amino acids. Germline V gives CDR1 LNHDA, CDR2 SQIVND (reference sequence).

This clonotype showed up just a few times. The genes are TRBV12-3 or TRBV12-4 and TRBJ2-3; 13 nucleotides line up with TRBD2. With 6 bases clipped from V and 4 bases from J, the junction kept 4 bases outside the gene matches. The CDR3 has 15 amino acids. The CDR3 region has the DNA TGTGCCAGCAGCCCGACTAGCGGGGGGCCAGATACGCAGTATTTT. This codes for CASSPTSGGPDTQYF.